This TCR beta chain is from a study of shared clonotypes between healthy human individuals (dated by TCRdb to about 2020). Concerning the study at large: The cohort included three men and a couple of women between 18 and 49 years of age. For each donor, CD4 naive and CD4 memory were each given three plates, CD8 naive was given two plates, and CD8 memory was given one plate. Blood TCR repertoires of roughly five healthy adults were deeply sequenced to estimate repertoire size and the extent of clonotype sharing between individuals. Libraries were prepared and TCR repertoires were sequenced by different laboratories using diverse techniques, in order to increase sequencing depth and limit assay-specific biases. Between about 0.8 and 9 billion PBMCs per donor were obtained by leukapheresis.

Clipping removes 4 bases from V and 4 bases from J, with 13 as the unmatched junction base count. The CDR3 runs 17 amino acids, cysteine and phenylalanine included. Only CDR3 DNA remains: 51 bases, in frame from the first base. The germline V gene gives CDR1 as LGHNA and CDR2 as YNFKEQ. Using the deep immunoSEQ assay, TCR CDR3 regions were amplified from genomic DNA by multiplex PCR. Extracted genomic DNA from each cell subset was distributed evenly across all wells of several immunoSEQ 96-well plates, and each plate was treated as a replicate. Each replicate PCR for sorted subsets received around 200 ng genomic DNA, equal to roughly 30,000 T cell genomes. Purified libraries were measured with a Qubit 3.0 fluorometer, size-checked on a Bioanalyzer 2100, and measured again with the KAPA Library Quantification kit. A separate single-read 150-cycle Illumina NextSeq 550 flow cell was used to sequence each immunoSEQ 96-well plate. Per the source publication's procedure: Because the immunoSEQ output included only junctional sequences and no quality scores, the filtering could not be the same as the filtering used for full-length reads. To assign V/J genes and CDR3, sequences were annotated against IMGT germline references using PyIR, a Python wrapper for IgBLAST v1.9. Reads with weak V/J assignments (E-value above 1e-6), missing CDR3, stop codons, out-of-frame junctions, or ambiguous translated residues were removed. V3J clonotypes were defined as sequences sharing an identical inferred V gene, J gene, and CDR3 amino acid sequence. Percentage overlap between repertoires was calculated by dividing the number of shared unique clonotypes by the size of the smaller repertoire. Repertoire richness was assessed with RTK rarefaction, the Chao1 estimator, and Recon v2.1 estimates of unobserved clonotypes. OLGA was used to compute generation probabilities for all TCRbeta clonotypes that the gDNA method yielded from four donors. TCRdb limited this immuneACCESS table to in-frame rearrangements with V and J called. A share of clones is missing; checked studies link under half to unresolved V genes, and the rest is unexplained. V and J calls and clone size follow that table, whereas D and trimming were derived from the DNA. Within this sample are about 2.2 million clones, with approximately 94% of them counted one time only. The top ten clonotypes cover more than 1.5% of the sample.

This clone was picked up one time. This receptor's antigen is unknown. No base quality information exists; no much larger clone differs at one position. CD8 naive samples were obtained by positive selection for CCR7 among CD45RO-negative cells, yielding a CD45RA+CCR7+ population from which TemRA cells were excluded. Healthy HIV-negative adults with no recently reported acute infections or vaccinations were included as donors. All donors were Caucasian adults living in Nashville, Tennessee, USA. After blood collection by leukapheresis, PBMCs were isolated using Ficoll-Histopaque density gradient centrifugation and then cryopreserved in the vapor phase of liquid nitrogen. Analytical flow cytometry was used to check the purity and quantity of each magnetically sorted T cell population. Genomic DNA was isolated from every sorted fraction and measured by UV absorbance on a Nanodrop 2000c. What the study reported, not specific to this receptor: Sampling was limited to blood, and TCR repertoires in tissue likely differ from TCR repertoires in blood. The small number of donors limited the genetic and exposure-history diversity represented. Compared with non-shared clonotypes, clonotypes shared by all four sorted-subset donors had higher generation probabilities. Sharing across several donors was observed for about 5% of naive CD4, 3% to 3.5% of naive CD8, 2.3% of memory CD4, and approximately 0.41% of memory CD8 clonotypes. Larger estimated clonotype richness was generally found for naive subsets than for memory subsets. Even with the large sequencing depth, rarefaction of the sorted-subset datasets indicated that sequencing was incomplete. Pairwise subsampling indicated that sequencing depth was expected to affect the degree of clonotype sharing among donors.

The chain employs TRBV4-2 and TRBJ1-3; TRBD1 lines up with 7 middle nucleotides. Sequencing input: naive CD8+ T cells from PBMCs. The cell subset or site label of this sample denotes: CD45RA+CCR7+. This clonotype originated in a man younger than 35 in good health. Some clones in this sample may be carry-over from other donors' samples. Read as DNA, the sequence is TGTGCCAGCAGCCCCCCAGACAGGGCCGTCTCCGGAAACACCATATATTTT. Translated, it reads CASSPPDRAVSGNTIYF.